A single sample is the source of the 6 T cell receptor beta chains below, sequenced in a study of early stage breast cancer tumors. The assay was immunoSEQ multiplex PCR, and TCRdb's table has in-frame clones only and misses some. The table records tens of thousands of clones, around three quarters of them present only once. The source material was blood. All receptors come from a person aged 55 to 75 with breast cancer.

V is TRBV19 and J is TRBJ1-5, with TRBD1 as a possible D gene (5 bases). Trimming shortened V by 0 bases and J by 9 bases, and 12 bases separated the two germline ends. The CDR3 has 14 amino acids. Germline V gene lookup returns CDR1 LNHDA and CDR2 SQIVND (reference sequence). The CDR3 DNA sequence: TGTGCCAGTAGTATAGATAGGGGTTTATGGCCCCAGCATTTT. Its translation: CASSIDRGLWPQHF.

This clone was observed once. The gene calls are TRBV5-1 and TRBJ2-5; D is unresolved. Trimming took off 1 base at V and 3 bases at J, with 13 bases between the two ends. This CDR3 is built from 15 residues. Germline values: CDR1 SGHRS, CDR2 YFSETQ. CDR3 coding DNA: TGCGCCAGCAGCTTGAACGCGGCGGCGGAAGAGACCCAGTACTTC. It yields the protein CASSLNAAAEETQYF. The variable domain in full, with the rest retrieved from reference TRBV5-1 and TRBJ2-5, is KAGVTQTPRYLIKTRGQQVTLSCSPISGHRSVSWYQQTPGQGLQFLFEYFSETQRNKGNFPGRFSGRQFSNSRSEMNVSTLELGDSALYLCASSLNAAAEETQYFGPGTRLLVL.

The rearrangement joins TRBV9 to TRBJ2-7, with 8 bases lining up with TRBD2. This CDR3 is 15 amino acids long. V lost 1 base and J lost 4; bases outside the gene matches: 7. In germline, CDR1 is SGDLS, CDR2 YYNGEE. CDR3: CASSVSGLAGYEQYF. The CDR3 coding sequence is TGTGCCAGCAGCGTATCTGGACTAGCAGGATACGAGCAGTACTTC.

The V gene is TRBV4-3, the J gene TRBJ2-7; TRBD2 aligns across 9 bases. J gave up 6 bases and V 1 base, and 7 bases lay outside the gene matches. The CDR3 has 15 residues. CDR1 is LGHNA and CDR2 is YSLEER in the germline V gene. CDR3 in DNA: TGCGCCAGCAGCCAAGTCTCGGCGGGGGGGAGCGAGCAGTACTTC. It encodes CASSQVSAGGSEQYF.

The chain employs TRBV6-6 and TRBJ1-3, with D perhaps matching TRBD1 (6 bases). The CDR3 consists of 13 residues. CDR1 is MNHNY, CDR2 SVGAGI, per germline (reference sequence). Trimming shortened V by 0 bases and J by 9 bases, and 9 bases separated the two germline ends. CDR3 loop: CASSYSGAPTIYF. The CDR3 region has the DNA TGTGCCAGCAGTTACTCGGGGGCACCCACCATATATTTT.

J is TRBJ2-2 and V is TRBV4-1; D is possibly TRBD1 (5 bases). With 3 bases removed from V and 7 bases from J, the gap between germline ends came to 24 bases. The V gene's germline CDR1 is MGHRA and CDR2 YSYEKL. The CDR3 loop spans 18 amino acids. The CDR3 DNA reads as TGCGCCAGCAGCCATCAACAAGGTCCAGGGCCAGAAAGCGGGGAGCTGTTTTTT. It is translated as CASSHQQGPGPESGELFF.